The 10 T cell receptor beta chains in this list originate from one sample, sequenced in a study of Graves' ophthalmopathy and Graves' hyperthyroidism. CDR3 regions of TCR beta were amplified from RNA transcripts. First-round RT-PCR with HTBI primers preceded a second-round multiplex PCR. TCRdb re-called the multiplex PCR reads with MiXCR, one entry per CDR3 protein. In the table there are 400,000 to 450,000 distinct CDR3 sequences, under 25% of which are singletons. The sample taken for sequencing was peripheral blood. These receptors came from a woman younger than 35 with stable Graves' hyperthyroidism.

There are many counts of this clonotype. This CDR3 reads CSAPSSLAGVEQYF. In DNA form, the CDR3 reads TGCAGTGCCCCCTCCAGTCTAGCGGGAGTCGAGCAGTACTTC. This chain links TRBV20-1 with TRBJ2-7, with 10 bases aligning to TRBD2. This CDR3 spans 14 amino acids. V lost 6 bases and J lost 6; bases outside the gene matches: 11. CDR1 and CDR2 from the germline V gene are DFQATT and SNEGSKA (reference sequence).

This clonotype occurred many times. The chain recombines TRBV15 with TRBJ1-2, with D uncertain. Trimming removed 0 bases from V and 8 bases from J, with 10 bases in between. CDR3 length: 13 amino acids. The germline gives CDR1 LNHNV, CDR2 YYDKDF (reference sequence). For the CDR3, the DNA is TGTGCCACCAGCAGAGATCCAAAATACGGCTACACCTTC. As protein: CATSRDPKYGYTF.

This clonotype was recorded at least ten times. This chain joins TRBV7-2 and TRBJ2-7; a possible D gene is TRBD2 (5 bases). CDR1 and CDR2 (germline): SGHTA, FQGNSA. The V end lost 5 bases, the J end lost 2 bases, and 13 bases lay between the germline ends. The CDR3 loop spans 14 amino acids. CDR3 in DNA: TGTGCCAGCAGCGTTGGACTGTTTACCTACGAGCAGTACTTC. Translating gives CASSVGLFTYEQYF. Based on the CDR3 plus reference TRBV7-2 and TRBJ2-7, the full variable domain is GAGVSQSPSNKVTEKGKDVELRCDPISGHTALYWYRQSLGQGLEFLIYFQGNSAPDKSGLPSDRFSAERTGGSVSTLTIQRTQQEDSAVYLCASSVGLFTYEQYFGPGTRLTVT.

This clonotype was seen many times. This sequence joins TRBV29-1 and TRBJ2-7; D call uncertain. Deletions cut 5 bases from V and 2 bases from J, with 10 bases between. This CDR3 has 12 residues. The germline V gene encodes CDR1 SQVTM and CDR2 ANQGSEA. CDR3 sequence reads: CSVKTSTYEQYF. CDR3 in DNA: TGCAGCGTTAAGACTTCGACCTACGAGCAGTACTTC.

This clonotype has a count of ten or more. The J gene is TRBJ1-1, the V gene TRBV28; D perhaps matches TRBD1 (5 bases). The CDR3 loop spans 16 amino acids. Germline loops: CDR1 MDHEN, CDR2 SYDVKM. Trimming cost V 3 bases and J 4 bases, with 18 bases left between them. The CDR3 DNA reads as TGTGCCAGCAGTTTTGGGCCCCGGGGCCAAGGCACTGAAGCTTTCTTT. It specifies CASSFGPRGQGTEAFF.

The CDR3 DNA follows: TGTGCCAGCAGTCCGGAGCTATATGGCTACACCTTC. The encoded protein is CASSPELYGYTF. The gene calls are TRBV6-2 or TRBV6-3 and TRBJ1-2; D unclear. The CDR3 loop spans 12 amino acids. V gave up 5 bases and J gave up 5 bases, with 9 bases separating them. Germline CDR1 and CDR2: MNHEY and SVGEGT.

This clonotype was recorded at least ten times. This sequence joins TRBV19 and TRBJ2-5, with D tentatively TRBD1 or TRBD2 (5 bases each). The V end lost 8 bases, the J end lost 4 bases, and 23 bases lay between the germline ends. This CDR3 has 16 amino acids. From germline, CDR1 is LNHDA and CDR2 SQIVND (reference sequence). CDR3 sequence (DNA): TGTGCCAGTGGTCAACCCGGGACCGCCTGGTCAGAGACCCAGTACTTC. Protein product: CASGQPGTAWSETQYF.

This clonotype was observed a handful of times. V is TRBV6-1 and J is TRBJ1-1; possible D gene TRBD1, 5 bases. Germline V CDR1 and CDR2: MNHNS, SASEGT. Trimming took off 3 bases at V and 5 bases at J, with 13 bases between the two ends. The CDR3 is made up of 14 amino acids. The CDR3 DNA reads as TGTGCCAGCAGTGATGGGGGGTTTTGGACTGAAGCTTTCTTT. Its translation is CASSDGGFWTEAFF.

This clonotype was picked up many times. This chain uses TRBV19 with TRBJ1-1, with D unresolved. Germline lookup yields CDR1 LNHDA and CDR2 SQIVND (reference sequence). The CDR3 runs 14 residues. Trimming left V 5 bases short and J 1 base short, with 11 bases between. The CDR3 protein is CASSARTGNTEAFF. The CDR3 DNA sequence: TGTGCCAGTAGTGCGAGGACGGGGAACACTGAAGCTTTCTTT.

This clonotype showed up just a few times. V is TRBV6-2 or TRBV6-3 and J is TRBJ2-5; D is possibly TRBD1 (5 bases). The CDR3 loop spans 14 amino acids. Trimming stripped 6 bases from V and 1 base from J, with 12 bases between. Germline CDR1 reads MNHEY; CDR2 reads SVGEGT. CDR3 region: CASRRYRTQETQYF. The CDR3 region has the DNA TGTGCCAGCAGGCGTTACAGGACCCAAGAGACCCAGTACTTC.